This T cell receptor beta chain was sequenced for a study of T cells after yellow fever vaccination. Study at large: With SMART-Seq v4 Ultra Low Input, the fractions containing low cell numbers were prepared.

The CDR3 has 15 amino acids. V dropped 1 base and J dropped 0 bases, with 7 bases sitting between them. Germline CDR1 is SGHVS and CDR2 is FQNEAQ. Study conclusions and caveats: Subsequent to the booster, the majority of primary-vaccination clones reappeared (96% CD4, approximately 90% CD8). Contaminating bulk clonotypes could be abundant in FACS-sorted repertoires.

Remarks on this clonotype: Its specificity is not known.

Synthesis of TCR cDNA relied on 5'RACE template switching, which attached a universal primer site and UMIs. TCRdb re-analysed the 5' RACE reads in MiXCR, keeping a single row per CDR3 protein. The data show about 550,000 distinct CDR3 sequences, about a fifth seen once. Sequenced material: PBMCs, taken 15 days after the yellow fever booster vaccination. The receptor was isolated from a man aged 25 to 40 who received the YFV17D yellow fever vaccine. The rearrangement links TRBV7-8 to TRBJ2-1; D uncertain. This CDR3 reads CASSLGYGSYNEQFF. CDR3 in DNA: TGTGCCAGCAGCTTAGGGTACGGCTCCTACAATGAGCAGTTCTTC.